The 6 T cell receptor beta chains listed next were all sequenced from one sample in a study of T cells in Graves' hyperthyroidism and ophthalmopathy. Amplified regions were TCR beta CDR3 sequences from RNA transcripts. HTBI primers were employed in a first-round RT-PCR of the TCR CDR3. TCRdb used MiXCR to reprocess the multiplex PCR reads, holding one entry per CDR3 protein. Here the sample spans about 640,000 distinct CDR3 sequences, about a fifth being singletons. Sequenced: blood. The receptor set was obtained from a man between 25 and 39 years old with Graves' ophthalmopathy.

This clonotype was seen more than once but under ten times. This could be a read error, since a much larger clone is one nucleotide away. The chain combines TRBV27 with TRBJ2-2; 11 bases are shared with TRBD1. J lost 3 bases, V lost 5 bases, and 5 bases had no gene match. Germline CDR1 and CDR2: MNHEY and SMNVEV (reference sequence). The CDR3 is 16 amino acids. The chain's CDR3 is CASSPQDRGHTGELFF. Written as DNA, the CDR3 is TGTGCCAGCAGTCCCCAGGACAGGGGGCACACCGGGGAGCTGTTTTTT.

The chain links TRBV5-5 to TRBJ1-3, with D unresolved. Trimming shortened V by 0 bases and J by 0 bases, and 7 bases separated the two germline ends. In germline, CDR1 is SGHKS, CDR2 YYEKEE (reference sequence). CDR3 length: 15 residues. Written as DNA, the CDR3 is TGTGCCAGCAGCTTGGAGCACGACTCTGGAAACACCATATATTTT. It codes for CASSLEHDSGNTIYF.

This clonotype appeared a few times. The chain has TRBV5-4 and TRBJ2-2; possible D gene TRBD2, 6 bases. V gave up 4 bases and J gave up 5 bases, with 6 bases separating them. This CDR3 region has 12 residues. CDR1 and CDR2 from the germline V gene are SGHNT and YYREEE (reference sequence). The CDR3 sequence is CASSRETGELFF. In DNA, the CDR3 is TGTGCCAGCAGCCGGGAGACCGGGGAGCTGTTTTTT.

This clonotype was detected many times. This chain links TRBV28 with TRBJ2-3, with a tentative D call TRBD2 (6 bases). In germline, CDR1 is MDHEN, CDR2 SYDVKM. The CDR3 is made up of 12 amino acids. Trimming cost V 8 bases and J 5 bases, with 11 bases left between them. CDR3 sequence: CASGTGLDTQYF. Here the CDR3 DNA reads TGTGCCAGCGGGACTGGACTAGATACGCAGTATTTT.

Comments on this clonotype: A read error is possible here, since a much larger clone lies one base away. V is TRBV2 and J is TRBJ2-5; 7 nucleotides align to TRBD1. The closer fit of TRBJ2-1 to the DNA end suggests the J call may be wrong. CDR1 is SNHLY, CDR2 FYNNEI, per germline. CDR3 length: 12 amino acids. The DNA of the CDR3 is TGTGCCAGCAGGGGGACAGTGGAGACCCAGTTCTTC. It yields the protein CASRGTVETQFF.

The chain has TRBV14 and TRBJ2-7; 10 bases are shared with TRBD2. The germline gives CDR1 SGHDN, CDR2 FVKESK. J lost 3 bases, V lost 4 bases, and 6 bases had no gene match. CDR3 length: 15 amino acids. The chain's CDR3 is CASSLRTSGRYEQYF. The CDR3 nucleotides read TGTGCCAGCAGCCTTAGGACTAGCGGACGCTACGAGCAGTACTTC.